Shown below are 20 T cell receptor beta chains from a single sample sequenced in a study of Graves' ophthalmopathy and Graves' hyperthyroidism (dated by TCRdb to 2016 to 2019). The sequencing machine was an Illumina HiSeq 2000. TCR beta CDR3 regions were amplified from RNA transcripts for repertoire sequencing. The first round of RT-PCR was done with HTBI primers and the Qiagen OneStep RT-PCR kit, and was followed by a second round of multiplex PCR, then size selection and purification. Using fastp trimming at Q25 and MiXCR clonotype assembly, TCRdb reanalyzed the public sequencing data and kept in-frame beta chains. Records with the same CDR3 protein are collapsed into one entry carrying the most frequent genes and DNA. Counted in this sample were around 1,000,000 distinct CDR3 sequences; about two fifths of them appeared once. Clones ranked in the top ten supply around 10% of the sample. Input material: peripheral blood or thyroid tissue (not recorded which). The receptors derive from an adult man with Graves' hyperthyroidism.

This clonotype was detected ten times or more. The CDR3 DNA reads as TGTGCCAGCAGCTTAGGGACAGACCCACTGAGGGCTTTCTTT. Translated: CASSLGTDPLRAFF. This chain joins TRBV7-2 and TRBJ1-1; TRBD1 might be the D (6 bases). Per the germline V gene, CDR1 is SGHTA and CDR2 is FQGNSA. The CDR3 spans 14 residues. With 1 base removed from V and 11 bases from J, the gap between germline ends came to 17 bases.

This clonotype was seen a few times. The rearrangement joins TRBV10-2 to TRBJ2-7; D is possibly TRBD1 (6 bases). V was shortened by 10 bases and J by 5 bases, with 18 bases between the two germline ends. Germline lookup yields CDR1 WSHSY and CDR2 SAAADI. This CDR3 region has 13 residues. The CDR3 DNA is TGCGCCAACACAGGGAATTATATCCACGAGCAGTACTTC. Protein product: CANTGNYIHEQYF.

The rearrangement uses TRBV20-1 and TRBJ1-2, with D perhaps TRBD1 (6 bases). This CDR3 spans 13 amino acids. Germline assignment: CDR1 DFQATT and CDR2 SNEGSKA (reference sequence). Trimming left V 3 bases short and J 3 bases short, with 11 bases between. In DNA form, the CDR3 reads TGCAGTGCTAGTCGGGGGGCCCACTATGGCTACACCTTC. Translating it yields CSASRGAHYGYTF.

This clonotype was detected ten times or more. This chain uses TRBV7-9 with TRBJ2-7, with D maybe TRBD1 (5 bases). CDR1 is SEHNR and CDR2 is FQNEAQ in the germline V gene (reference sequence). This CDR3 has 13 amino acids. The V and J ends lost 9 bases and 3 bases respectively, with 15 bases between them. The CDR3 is CASSNRGGYEQYF. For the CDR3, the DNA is TGTGCCAGTAGTAATAGGGGTGGCTACGAGCAGTACTTC.

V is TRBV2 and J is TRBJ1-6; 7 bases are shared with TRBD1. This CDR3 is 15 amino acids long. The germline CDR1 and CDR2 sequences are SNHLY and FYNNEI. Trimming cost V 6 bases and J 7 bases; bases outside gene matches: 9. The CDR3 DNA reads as TGTGCCAGCAGGACCCGGGACAGTATCAATTCACCCCTCCACTTT. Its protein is CASRTRDSINSPLHF. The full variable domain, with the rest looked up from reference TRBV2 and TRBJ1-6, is EPEVTQTPSHQVTQMGQEVILRCVPISNHLYFYWYRQILGQKVEFLVSFYNNEISEKSEIFDDQFSVERPDGSNFTLKIRSTKLEDSAMYFCASRTRDSINSPLHFGNGTRLTVT.

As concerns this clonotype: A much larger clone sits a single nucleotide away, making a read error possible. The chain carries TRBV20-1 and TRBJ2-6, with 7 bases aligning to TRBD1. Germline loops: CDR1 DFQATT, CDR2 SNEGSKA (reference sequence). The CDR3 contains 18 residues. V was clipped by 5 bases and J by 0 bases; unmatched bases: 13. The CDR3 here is CSAGRGRDRHSGANVLTF. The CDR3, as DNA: TGCAGTGCTGGCCGGGGTCGGGACAGACACTCTGGGGCCAACGTCCTGACTTTC.

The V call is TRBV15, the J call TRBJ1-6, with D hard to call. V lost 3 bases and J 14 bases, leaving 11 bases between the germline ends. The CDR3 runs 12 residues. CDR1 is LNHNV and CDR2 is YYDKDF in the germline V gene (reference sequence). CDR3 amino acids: CATSSSKSALHF. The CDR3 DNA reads TGTGCCACCAGCAGTTCCAAGTCGGCCCTCCACTTT.

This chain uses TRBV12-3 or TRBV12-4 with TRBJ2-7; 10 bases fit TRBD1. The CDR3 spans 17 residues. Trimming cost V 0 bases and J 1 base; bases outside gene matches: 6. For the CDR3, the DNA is TGTGCCAGCAGTTTAGCTTCCGACAGGGGGCGATCCTACGAGCAGTACTTC. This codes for CASSLASDRGRSYEQYF.

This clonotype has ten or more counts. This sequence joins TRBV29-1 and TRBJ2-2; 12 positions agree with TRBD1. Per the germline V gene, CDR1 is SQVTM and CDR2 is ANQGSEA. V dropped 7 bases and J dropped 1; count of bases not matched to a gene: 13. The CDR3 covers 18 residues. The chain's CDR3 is CSAHLRDRGRENTGELFF. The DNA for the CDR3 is TGCAGCGCCCACCTCCGGGACAGGGGGCGGGAGAACACCGGGGAGCTGTTTTTT.

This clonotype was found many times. The CDR3 loop reads CASSPLGLAGGEETQYF. The CDR3 DNA sequence: TGTGCCAGCAGCCCCCTGGGACTAGCGGGGGGAGAAGAGACCCAGTACTTC. This rearrangement joins TRBV7-9 to TRBJ2-5; 15 positions match TRBD2. Germline values: CDR1 SEHNR, CDR2 FQNEAQ (reference sequence). V shed 5 bases, J shed 3 bases, and the junction held 7 bases outside the gene matches. The CDR3 extends over 17 amino acids.

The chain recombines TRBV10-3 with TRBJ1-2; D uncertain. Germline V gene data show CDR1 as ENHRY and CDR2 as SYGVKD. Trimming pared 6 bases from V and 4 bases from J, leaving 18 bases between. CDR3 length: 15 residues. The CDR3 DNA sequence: TGTGCCATCAGCGTTTTGGGAGCCGATCTCTATGGCTACACCTTC. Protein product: CAISVLGADLYGYTF.

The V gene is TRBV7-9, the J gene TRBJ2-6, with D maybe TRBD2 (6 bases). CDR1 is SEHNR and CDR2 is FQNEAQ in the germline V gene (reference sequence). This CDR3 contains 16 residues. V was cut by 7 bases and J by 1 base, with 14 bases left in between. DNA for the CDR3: TGTGCCAGCACCGGCGGGGAGTTATCTGGGGCCAACGTCCTGACTTTC. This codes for CASTGGELSGANVLTF.

CDR3 in DNA: TGTGCCAGCAGCTTGCTGGGGACATCAGTTTTGCTGTTTTTT. This sequence encodes CASSLLGTSVLLFF. The chain couples TRBV11-2 to TRBJ1-4; TRBD1 is a possible D gene (6 bases). The CDR3 length is 14 residues. Trimming took off 3 bases at V and 14 bases at J, with 19 bases between the two ends. The germline V gene encodes CDR1 SGHAT and CDR2 FQNNGV.

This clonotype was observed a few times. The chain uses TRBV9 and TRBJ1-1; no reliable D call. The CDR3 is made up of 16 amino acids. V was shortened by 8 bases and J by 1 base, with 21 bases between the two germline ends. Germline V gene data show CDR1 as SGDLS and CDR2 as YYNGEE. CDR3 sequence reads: CASSIAFVMANTEAFF. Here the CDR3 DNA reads TGTGCCAGTAGTATCGCCTTTGTAATGGCGAACACTGAAGCTTTCTTT.

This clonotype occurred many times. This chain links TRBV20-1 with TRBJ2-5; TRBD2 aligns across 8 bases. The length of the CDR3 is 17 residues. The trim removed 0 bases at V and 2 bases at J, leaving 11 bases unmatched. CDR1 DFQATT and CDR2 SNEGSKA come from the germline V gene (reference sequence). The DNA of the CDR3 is TGCAGTGCTAGAGATCCGATTCGTAGCGGGACGCAAGAGACCCAGTACTTC. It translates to CSARDPIRSGTQETQYF.

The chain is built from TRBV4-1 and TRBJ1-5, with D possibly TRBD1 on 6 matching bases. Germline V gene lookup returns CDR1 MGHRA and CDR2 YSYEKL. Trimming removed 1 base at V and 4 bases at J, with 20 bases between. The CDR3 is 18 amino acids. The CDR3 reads CASSQVFWGRGGNQPQHF. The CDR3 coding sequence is TGCGCCAGCAGCCAAGTTTTCTGGGGGCGAGGTGGGAATCAGCCCCAGCATTTT.

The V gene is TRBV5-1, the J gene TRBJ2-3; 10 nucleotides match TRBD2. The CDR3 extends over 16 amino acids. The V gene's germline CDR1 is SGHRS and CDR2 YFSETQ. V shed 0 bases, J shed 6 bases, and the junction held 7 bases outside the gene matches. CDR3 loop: CASSLDLAGDYDTQYF. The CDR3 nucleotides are TGCGCCAGCAGCTTGGATCTAGCGGGAGATTATGATACGCAGTATTTT. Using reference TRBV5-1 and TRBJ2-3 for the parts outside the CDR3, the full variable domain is KAGVTQTPRYLIKTRGQQVTLSCSPISGHRSVSWYQQTPGQGLQFLFEYFSETQRNKGNFPGRFSGRQFSNSRSEMNVSTLELGDSALYLCASSLDLAGDYDTQYFGPGTRLTVL.

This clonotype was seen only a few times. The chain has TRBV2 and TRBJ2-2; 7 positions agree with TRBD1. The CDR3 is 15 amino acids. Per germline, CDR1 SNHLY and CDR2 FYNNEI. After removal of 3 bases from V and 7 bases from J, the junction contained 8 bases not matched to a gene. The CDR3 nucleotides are TGTGCCAGCAGTGATAGACAGGGCACGTTCGGGGAGCTGTTTTTT. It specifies CASSDRQGTFGELFF.

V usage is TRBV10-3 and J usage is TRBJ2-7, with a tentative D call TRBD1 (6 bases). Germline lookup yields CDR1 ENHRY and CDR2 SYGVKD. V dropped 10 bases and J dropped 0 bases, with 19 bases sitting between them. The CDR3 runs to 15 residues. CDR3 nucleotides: TGTGCCAGCAGGTTCCGACAGGCCCCCTCCTACGAGCAGTACTTC. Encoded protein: CASRFRQAPSYEQYF.

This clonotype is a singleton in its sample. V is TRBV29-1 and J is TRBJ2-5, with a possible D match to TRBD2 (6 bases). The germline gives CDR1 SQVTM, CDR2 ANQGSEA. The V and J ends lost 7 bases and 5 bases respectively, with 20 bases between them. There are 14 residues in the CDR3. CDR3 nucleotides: TGCAGCGCACCCGGGACTGATGGAACGGAGACCCAGTACTTC. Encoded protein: CSAPGTDGTETQYF. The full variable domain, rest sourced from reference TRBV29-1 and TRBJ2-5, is SAVISQKPSRDICQRGTSLTIQCQVDSQVTMMFWYRQQPGQSLTLIATANQGSEATYESGFVIDKFPISRPNLTFSTLTVSNMSPEDSSIYLCSAPGTDGTETQYFGPGTRLLVL.